The 30 T cell receptor beta chains presented below share a single source sample, sequenced in a study of blood T cells in healthy people across ages. A J-beta primer mix and a sample-barcoded 5' primer were used in a second PCR of roughly 6 to 12 cycles. TCRdb fed the 5' RACE reads into MiXCR, producing one record per CDR3 protein. The sample lists approximately 960,000 distinct CDR3 sequences; 29% were seen once. This sample was shared with a second study, whose subject was T cells of mothers and their children.

The material sequenced was blood. The receptors stem from a woman in her thirties or forties in good health.

Only a few counts were recorded for this clonotype. The chain recombines TRBV12-3 or TRBV12-4 with TRBJ1-1; 9 bases are shared with TRBD1. The trim removed 5 bases at V and 8 bases at J, leaving 12 bases unmatched. The CDR3 consists of 15 residues. CDR3 DNA: TGTGCCAGCAGTCGATCCGGGACAGGGATCGGGGAAGCTTTCTTT. Protein product: CASSRSGTGIGEAFF.

This clonotype appeared once. The rearrangement links TRBV7-2 to TRBJ2-5; TRBD2 agrees at 14 bases. V lost 4 bases and J lost 5; bases outside the gene matches: 6. The CDR3 is made up of 16 amino acids. Germline assignment: CDR1 SGHTA and CDR2 FQGNSA. CDR3 DNA: TGTGCCAGCAGCTCCAGACTAGCGGGGGGGCGGGAGACCCAGTACTTC. It translates to CASSSRLAGGRETQYF. Combining the CDR3 with reference TRBV7-2 and TRBJ2-5 gives the whole variable domain GAGVSQSPSNKVTEKGKDVELRCDPISGHTALYWYRQSLGQGLEFLIYFQGNSAPDKSGLPSDRFSAERTGGSVSTLTIQRTQQEDSAVYLCASSSRLAGGRETQYFGPGTRLLVL.

The rearrangement uses TRBV30 and TRBJ1-4; 8 bases align to TRBD1. Germline-derived CDR1 and CDR2 are GTSNPN and SVGIG (reference sequence). J lost 6 bases, V lost 2 bases, and 8 bases had no gene match. The CDR3 is 15 residues long. In DNA, the CDR3 is TGTGCCTGGAGTTTGGGGACAGGCAATTATGAAAAACTGTTTTTT. This codes for CAWSLGTGNYEKLFF.

The V call is TRBV28, the J call TRBJ2-3; D is undetermined. The length of the CDR3 is 15 residues. Trimming took 6 bases from V and 6 from J, leaving 19 bases between them. Germline V gene data show CDR1 as MDHEN and CDR2 as SYDVKM. The CDR3 reads CASRFDLAETDTQYF. The CDR3 DNA reads as TGTGCCAGCAGGTTTGATTTGGCGGAGACTGATACGCAGTATTTT.

The chain couples TRBV7-2 to TRBJ2-2, with a tentative D call TRBD1 (6 bases). Germline loops: CDR1 SGHTA, CDR2 FQGNSA. The V gene lost 4 bases and the J gene lost 6 bases, with 15 bases spanning the gap. CDR3 length equals 15 residues. The CDR3 reads CASSSRTVVAGELFF. In DNA form, the CDR3 reads TGTGCCAGCAGCTCTCGGACAGTCGTGGCCGGGGAGCTGTTTTTT.

This clonotype was counted at least ten times. Since a much larger clone is just one base distant, this may be a read error. The chain uses TRBV20-1 and TRBJ2-5, with 8 bases lining up with TRBD1. The CDR3 spans 12 residues. From germline, CDR1 is DFQATT and CDR2 SNEGSKA (reference sequence). For the CDR3, the DNA is TGCAGGGCAAGGACAGGGTCTCAGACCCAGTACTTC. This codes for CRARTGSQTQYF.

The chain carries TRBV28 and TRBJ1-1, with a weak D call TRBD1 (5 bases). CDR1 MDHEN and CDR2 SYDVKM come from the germline V gene. The ends were cut back, 6 bases at V and 1 base at J, with 9 bases in the middle. The CDR3 consists of 13 residues. CDR3: CASSDSENTEAFF. CDR3 DNA: TGTGCCAGCAGCGACAGTGAGAACACTGAAGCTTTCTTT.

Here the CDR3 DNA reads TGCAGCGCCACGAAAGGGGGCCAGAACACTGAAGCTTTCTTT. This gives the protein CSATKGGQNTEAFF. The chain has TRBV29-1 and TRBJ1-1; 7 bases line up with TRBD1. The germline V gene has CDR1 SQVTM and CDR2 ANQGSEA. The CDR3 consists of 14 residues. V trimming: 7 bases; J trimming: 1 base; junction bases outside the gene matches: 9.

This clonotype was counted at least ten times. This chain links TRBV29-1 with TRBJ1-1; D call uncertain. The CDR3 runs 13 residues. Germline V gives CDR1 SQVTM, CDR2 ANQGSEA. The V gene lost 2 bases and the J gene lost 3 bases, with 10 bases spanning the gap. CDR3 region: CSVETDIHTEAFF. CDR3 nucleotide sequence: TGCAGCGTTGAAACTGACATCCACACTGAAGCTTTCTTT.

The chain uses TRBV18 and TRBJ1-2, with a tentative D call TRBD1 (5 bases). Trimming shortened V by 6 bases and J by 3 bases, and 14 bases separated the two germline ends. The CDR3 is 14 residues long. Germline loops: CDR1 KGHSH, CDR2 LQKENI. The DNA for the CDR3 is TGTGCCAGCTCGCGGGACGAGGGCGACTATGGCTACACCTTC. It is translated as CASSRDEGDYGYTF.

This clonotype was observed at least ten times. The chain employs TRBV7-9 and TRBJ2-7; 7 bases align to TRBD1. CDR1 and CDR2 from the germline V gene are SEHNR and FQNEAQ (reference sequence). The CDR3 has 16 residues. With 6 bases clipped from V and 6 bases from J, the junction kept 17 bases outside the gene matches. Written as DNA, the CDR3 is TGTGCCAGCAGGCCCTCAGGGGGAATGGGGAGTAGCGAGCAGTACTTC. It translates to CASRPSGGMGSSEQYF.

The V gene is TRBV28, the J gene TRBJ2-1, with D perhaps being TRBD1 or TRBD2 (5 bases each). The germline V and J ends were trimmed by 6 bases and 5 bases, with 20 bases remaining between them. CDR3 length equals 16 residues. Germline lookup yields CDR1 MDHEN and CDR2 SYDVKM. CDR3 sequence reads: CASSYSGTLLNNEQFF. As DNA, the CDR3 is TGTGCCAGCAGCTATTCCGGGACCCTGCTCAACAATGAGCAGTTCTTC.

This clonotype appeared many times. A junction boundary mismatches the germline segment, possibly from a read error. This sequence joins TRBV5-1 and TRBJ1-2; D gene uncertain. CDR1 SGHRS and CDR2 YFSETQ come from the germline V gene. The CDR3 covers 12 residues. Written as DNA, the CDR3 is TGTGCCAGCAGCTCCTCTGACTATGGCTACACCTTC. It yields the protein CASSSSDYGYTF.

The rearrangement joins TRBV7-6 to TRBJ1-5; no definite D call. Germline V gene data show CDR1 as SGHVS and CDR2 as FNYEAQ. The V end was cut by 2 bases, the J end by 0 bases, with 8 bases between. CDR3 length: 15 amino acids. The CDR3 loop reads CASSLQAHSNQPQHF. In DNA form, the CDR3 reads TGTGCCAGCAGCTTACAGGCACATAGCAATCAGCCCCAGCATTTT. The full variable domain, in which reference TRBV7-6 and TRBJ1-5 provide the parts outside the CDR3, is GAGVSQSPRYKVTKRGQDVALRCDPISGHVSLYWYRQALGQGPEFLTYFNYEAQQDKSGLPNDRFSAERPEGSISTLTIQRTEQRDSAMYRCASSLQAHSNQPQHFGDGTRLSIL.

This clonotype was counted between two and nine times. DNA for the CDR3: TGCAGCGTACTCGGGACTAGCGGGGGGGATGAGCAGTACTTC. Amino acids: CSVLGTSGGDEQYF. The chain is built from TRBV29-1 and TRBJ2-7, with 16 bases aligning to TRBD2. V shed 6 bases and J 7 bases; nucleotides not matched to a gene: 6. CDR1 is SQVTM and CDR2 is ANQGSEA in the germline V gene. This CDR3 has 14 amino acids.

The chain uses TRBV12-3 or TRBV12-4 and TRBJ1-2, with no clear D. V was cut by 6 bases and J by 8 bases, with 16 bases left in between. The CDR3 has 13 residues. The CDR3 protein is CASRKAAGLGYTF. CDR3 bases: TGTGCCAGCAGAAAGGCGGCAGGTCTGGGCTACACCTTC.

This rearrangement joins TRBV6-1 to TRBJ2-6, with TRBD1 as a possible D gene (5 bases). CDR1 and CDR2 (germline): MNHNS, SASEGT. V lost 3 bases and J lost 1, with 13 bases in between. The CDR3 runs 17 residues. The CDR3 sequence is CASSERQTYSGANVLTF. As DNA, the CDR3 is TGTGCCAGCAGTGAGAGACAGACTTATTCTGGGGCCAACGTCCTGACTTTC.

The chain couples TRBV30 to TRBJ1-2; D is ambiguous. Trimming took 1 base from V and 6 from J, leaving 9 bases between them. The CDR3 sequence is 12 residues long. Looked up from germline, CDR1 is GTSNPN and CDR2 is SVGIG (reference sequence). CDR3 sequence reads: CAWSGQANGYTF. The CDR3 DNA is TGTGCCTGGAGTGGGCAGGCGAATGGCTACACCTTC.

This clonotype was detected ten times or more. The CDR3 DNA follows: TGTGCCACCTCCAACGACAGGGTCACTGAAGCTTTCTTT. Translated, it gives CATSNDRVTEAFF. This sequence joins TRBV24-1 and TRBJ1-1, with TRBD1 matching 7 bases. J gave up 4 bases and V 9 bases, and 7 bases lay outside the gene matches. This CDR3 has 13 amino acids. CDR1 KGHDR and CDR2 SFDVKD come from the germline V gene.

J is TRBJ2-1 and V is TRBV4-3; D is perhaps TRBD1 or TRBD2 (5 bases each). Trimming stripped 0 bases from V and 4 bases from J, with 16 bases between. CDR1 is LGHNA and CDR2 is YSLEER in the germline V gene. CDR3 length: 17 residues. DNA for the CDR3: TGCGCCAGCAGCCAAGAAGGGGTGAGGTGGGGGTACAATGAGCAGTTCTTC. Translated, it gives CASSQEGVRWGYNEQFF.

This clonotype was seen more than once but under ten times. Sequence at one end of the junction differs from germline and may be a read error. This chain links TRBV7-9 with TRBJ2-1; weak D call: TRBD1 (6 bases). Germline assignment: CDR1 SEHNR and CDR2 FQNEAQ (reference sequence). This CDR3 is built from 14 residues. This CDR3 is CASGTGTHYNKQFF. The CDR3 DNA sequence: TGTGCCAGCGGTACCGGGACACACTACAATAAGCAGTTCTTC.

Only a few counts were recorded for this clonotype. The rearrangement uses TRBV3-1 and TRBJ2-2; D not resolved. CDR3 length: 14 residues. Germline values: CDR1 LGHDT, CDR2 YNNKEL (reference sequence). The germline V and J ends were trimmed by 1 base and 4 bases, with 7 bases remaining between them. For the CDR3, the DNA is TGTGCCAGCAGCCAAGTAAGGGCCACCGGGGAGCTGTTTTTT. This translates into CASSQVRATGELFF.

This clonotype showed up many times. The chain employs TRBV29-1 and TRBJ2-7; no clear D. Trimming pared 0 bases from V and 2 bases from J, leaving 8 bases between. The germline gives CDR1 SQVTM, CDR2 ANQGSEA. CDR3 length equals 13 residues. The CDR3 loop is CSVEDRTAYEQYF. The CDR3 DNA follows: TGCAGCGTTGAAGATCGAACAGCCTACGAGCAGTACTTC.

This clonotype was detected a few times. The J gene is TRBJ2-3, the V gene TRBV20-1; 9 nucleotides agree with TRBD2. CDR1 and CDR2 from the germline V gene are DFQATT and SNEGSKA (reference sequence). CDR3 length: 15 amino acids. V lost 0 bases to trimming and J lost 6 bases; unmatched junction nucleotides: 7. CDR3 nucleotides: TGCAGTGCTAGAGATCCAGCGGGGGGTAGGGATACGCAGTATTTT. Amino acids: CSARDPAGGRDTQYF.

The chain has TRBV13 and TRBJ2-6, with D maybe TRBD1 (6 bases). The CDR3 consists of 18 residues. The V and J ends lost 1 base and 1 base respectively, with 14 bases between them. The germline V gene encodes CDR1 PRHDT and CDR2 FYEKMQ (reference sequence). In nucleotides, the CDR3 is TGTGCCAGCAGCTTAGCTTACAGGGTAACATCTGGGGCCAACGTCCTGACTTTC. Residues: CASSLAYRVTSGANVLTF.

There are many counts of this clonotype. Germline and junction disagree at one end, which may indicate a read error. The rearrangement joins TRBV7-7 to TRBJ2-1; weak D call: TRBD2 (6 bases). Germline CDR1 and CDR2: SSHAT and FNYEAQ (reference sequence). The CDR3 has 14 residues. CDR3 in amino acids: CASSGSTGGNEQFF. For the CDR3, the DNA is TGTGCTAGCAGCGGGTCCACCGGGGGCAATGAGCAGTTCTTC.

In this sample, this clonotype turned up many times. The junction departs from the called germline gene at one end, perhaps through a read error. This chain connects TRBV7-2 to TRBJ1-1, with a weak D call TRBD1 (6 bases). CDR1 is SGHTA, CDR2 FQGNSA, per germline. The CDR3 covers 14 residues. The CDR3 DNA reads TGTGCCAGCAGTTTAGCAGGGGTGGACACTGAAGCTTTCTTT. Encoded protein: CASSLAGVDTEAFF.

Comments on this clonotype: A junction boundary mismatches the germline segment, possibly from a read error. V and J are TRBV20-1 and TRBJ2-1, with D possibly TRBD2 on 5 matching bases. CDR1 is DFQATT and CDR2 is SNEGSKA in the germline V gene (reference sequence). This CDR3 comprises 12 residues. CDR3 in amino acids: CSTRGPAGEQFF. In nucleotides, the CDR3 is TGCAGTACTAGAGGCCCCGCGGGTGAGCAGTTCTTC.

This clonotype turned up a few times. The J gene is TRBJ2-5, the V gene TRBV7-2; possible D gene TRBD1, 6 bases. Germline CDR1 SGHTA, CDR2 FQGNSA. Trimming cost V 1 base and J 6 bases, with 12 bases left between them. The CDR3 totals 14 residues. The CDR3: CASSLVAGEQTQYF. CDR3 nucleotides: TGTGCCAGCAGCTTAGTAGCAGGGGAACAGACCCAGTACTTC.

Only a few counts were recorded for this clonotype. The chain joins TRBV3-1 to TRBJ2-1, with 7 bases aligning to TRBD1. The CDR3 is 16 residues long. Germline lookup yields CDR1 LGHDT and CDR2 YNNKEL (reference sequence). Trimming cost V 0 bases and J 5 bases; bases outside gene matches: 7. In DNA form, the CDR3 reads TGTGCCAGCAGCCAAGATCGCCAGGGGGTTAACAATGAGCAGTTCTTC. This gives the protein CASSQDRQGVNNEQFF.